What follows is one T cell receptor (beta chain) and its context. Then a second PCR, running roughly 7 to 11 cycles, was carried out with a sample-barcoded 5' primer and a J-beta primer mix. Each CDR3 protein gets one entry after TCRdb re-called the 5' RACE reads with MiXCR. The table has roughly 720,000 distinct CDR3 sequences, about 48% seen once. This sample was taken from a study of blood T cells in healthy people across ages. The CDR3 is 16 residues long. The germline V and J ends were trimmed by 0 bases and 5 bases, with 14 bases remaining between them. CDR1 and CDR2 (germline): MGHRA, YSYEKL. The sequence came from an elderly man in good health. The rearrangement uses TRBV4-1 and TRBJ2-1; TRBD1 is a possible D gene (5 bases). Sequences were obtained from blood. As DNA, the CDR3 is TGCGCCAGCAGCCAAGATGGGGCGAGCTACAACAATGAGCAGTTCTTC. It encodes CASSQDGASYNNEQFF.